These T cell receptor beta chains were read from a single sample in a study of blood T cell repertoires in COVID-19. Sequenced by immunoSEQ multiplex PCR; TCRdb stores in-frame clones only, minus some. The sample holds fewer than 350,000 clones, 75% to 90% seen once. Sequenced sample: PBMCs or T cells enriched from blood (not recorded which). The receptor set was obtained from a woman between 40 and 55 years old who had recovered from COVID-19. Each CDR3 is given with its conserved first and last residue. The D gene is left open where the match is weak. Only some rows state a clone size, as once, few, many or a class for expanded clones.

d_gene,abundance,j_gene,v_gene,CDR3aa,CDR3nt
TRBD1,NA,TRBJ2-7,TRBV3-1/TRBV3-2,CASSQAGRARGYEQYF,TGTGCCAGCAGCCAAGCGGGCCGGGCCAGGGGGTACGAGCAGTACTTC
NA,once,TRBJ1-4,TRBV2,CASRRANEKLFF,TGTGCCAGCAGGAGGGCTAATGAAAAACTGTTTTTT
NA,NA,TRBJ2-7,TRBV6-1,CASREGDLAPYEQYF,TGTGCCAGCAGGGAAGGGGACTTAGCCCCCTACGAGCAGTACTTC
TRBD1,NA,TRBJ2-3,TRBV5-1,CASSLETGPRRKTDTQYF,TGCGCCAGCAGCTTGGAGACAGGGCCCCGTAGGAAAACAGATACGCAGTATTTT
NA,NA,TRBJ1-3,TRBV19,CASKEQNSGNTIYF,TGTGCCAGTAAAGAACAGAACTCTGGAAACACCATATATTTT
TRBD1,NA,TRBJ1-2,TRBV5-4,CASSFNRGGYGYTF,TGTGCCAGCAGCTTTAACAGGGGTGGCTATGGCTACACCTTC
TRBD2,NA,TRBJ2-2,TRBV19,CASRGGAGNTGELFF,TGTGCCAGTAGGGGGGGAGCGGGAAACACCGGGGAGCTGTTTTTT
NA,NA,TRBJ1-2,TRBV30,CAWSVSRSGVGYTF,TGTGCCTGGAGTGTATCGAGATCGGGGGTTGGCTACACCTTC
TRBD1,NA,TRBJ2-7,TRBV28,CASRPDRGFTYEQYF,TGTGCCAGCAGACCTGACAGGGGGTTTACCTACGAGCAGTACTTC
NA,NA,TRBJ1-1,TRBV19,CASSIRDNPTEAFF,TGTGCCAGTAGTATCCGGGACAACCCCACTGAAGCTTTCTTT
TRBD2,NA,TRBJ2-3,TRBV19,CASSIGAGARDTQYF,TGTGCCAGTAGTATCGGGGCGGGAGCACGAGATACGCAGTATTTT
TRBD1,NA,TRBJ1-5,TRBV6-5,CASRTGGGNQPQHF,TGTGCCAGCAGAACAGGGGGCGGCAATCAGCCCCAGCATTTT
NA,NA,TRBJ1-5,TRBV24-1,CATGDPASNQPQHF,TGTGCCACCGGAGACCCAGCAAGCAATCAGCCCCAGCATTTT
NA,NA,TRBJ2-3,TRBV5-1,CASSLVADTQYF,TGCGCCAGCAGCTTGGTCGCAGATACGCAGTATTTT
TRBD1,NA,TRBJ1-2,TRBV7-9,CASSVTGGDFYGYTF,TGTGCCAGCAGCGTAACAGGGGGCGATTTCTATGGCTACACCTTC
TRBD1,NA,TRBJ2-5,TRBV6-2/TRBV6-3,CASSPLRDREGVGETQYF,TGTGCCAGCAGCCCCCTCCGGGACAGGGAGGGGGTGGGAGAGACCCAGTACTTC
TRBD1,NA,TRBJ2-7,TRBV29-1,CSASGQGSAEQYF,TGCAGCGCTTCCGGACAGGGGTCGGCCGAGCAGTACTTC
TRBD1,few,TRBJ1-6,TRBV4-1,CASRGDRGNSPLHF,TGCGCCAGCAGGGGGGACAGGGGAAATTCACCCCTCCACTTT
TRBD1,NA,TRBJ1-2,TRBV3-1/TRBV3-2,CASSQDWTGVYGYTF,TGTGCCAGCAGCCAAGATTGGACAGGGGTCTATGGCTACACCTTC
NA,NA,TRBJ1-4,TRBV30,CAWRMGAGEKLFF,TGTGCCTGGAGGATGGGGGCAGGTGAAAAACTGTTTTTT
TRBD2,NA,TRBJ2-7,TRBV28,CASSPGLAGPSEQYF,TGTGCCAGCAGTCCGGGACTAGCGGGACCCAGCGAGCAGTACTTC
NA,NA,TRBJ1-5,TRBV20-1,CSASSAGVGNQPQHF,TGCAGTGCTAGTAGTGCAGGGGTTGGCAATCAGCCCCAGCATTTT
TRBD1,few,TRBJ1-1,TRBV6-4,CASSVGDRGWGTEAFF,TGTGCCAGCAGTGTCGGGGACAGGGGGTGGGGCACTGAAGCTTTCTTT
TRBD1,NA,TRBJ2-7,TRBV6-5,CASSSRDRAAYEQYF,TGTGCCAGCAGTTCCAGGGACAGGGCAGCCTACGAGCAGTACTTC
NA,NA,TRBJ1-3,TRBV10-3,CASYGAGWSSGNTIYF,TGTGCCTCCTATGGGGCAGGCTGGAGCTCTGGAAACACCATATATTTT
TRBD1,NA,TRBJ1-5,TRBV29-1,CSVGQGASNQPQHF,TGCAGCGTTGGACAGGGGGCAAGCAATCAGCCCCAGCATTTT
TRBD1,NA,TRBJ2-4,TRBV11-1,CASSVGQGADIQYF,TGTGCCAGCAGCGTGGGACAGGGGGCGGACATTCAGTACTTC
NA,NA,TRBJ2-1,TRBV9,CASSVYYNEQFF,TGTGCCAGCAGCGTCTATTACAATGAGCAGTTCTTC
NA,NA,TRBJ1-1,TRBV11-2,CASSLYPDSEAFF,TGTGCCAGCAGCCTTTACCCGGACAGTGAAGCTTTCTTT
TRBD2,NA,TRBJ2-4,TRBV7-2,CASSFSSGSQNIQYF,TGTGCCAGCAGCTTCTCTAGCGGGAGTCAAAACATTCAGTACTTC
NA,NA,TRBJ2-3,TRBV7-2,CASSSGRPSTDTQYF,TGTGCCAGCAGCTCAGGGCGACCCAGCACAGATACGCAGTATTTT
NA,NA,TRBJ1-2,TRBV5-6,CASSQLYGYTF,TGTGCCAGCAGCCAACTATATGGCTACACCTTC
NA,NA,TRBJ1-1,TRBV7-9,CASSFRDLDTEAFF,TGTGCCAGCAGCTTCCGGGACTTGGACACTGAAGCTTTCTTT
TRBD1,once,TRBJ2-6,TRBV27,CASSLRDRGHSGANVLTF,TGTGCCAGCAGTCTCCGGGACAGGGGGCACTCTGGGGCCAACGTCCTGACTTTC
NA,NA,TRBJ1-1,TRBV9,CASSVGSLTNTEAFF,TGTGCCAGCAGCGTAGGGAGCTTAACGAACACTGAAGCTTTCTTT
TRBD2,NA,TRBJ2-1,TRBV9,CASSPEGAGGYNEQFF,TGTGCCAGCAGCCCGGAGGGAGCGGGAGGGTACAATGAGCAGTTCTTC
NA,NA,TRBJ2-7,TRBV25-1,CASSPRAGPSEQYF,TGTGCCAGCAGCCCTCGGGCAGGGCCCTCCGAGCAGTACTTC
NA,NA,TRBJ2-7,TRBV7-2,CASSHGHLYEQYF,TGTGCCAGCAGCCACGGACACCTCTACGAGCAGTACTTC
NA,NA,TRBJ1-2,TRBV6-6,CASSYSQQGSGYTF,TGTGCCAGCAGTTACTCCCAACAGGGATCTGGCTACACCTTC
NA,once,TRBJ2-5,TRBV3-1/TRBV3-2,CASRPTTGQETQYF,TGTGCCAGCAGGCCTACGACAGGACAAGAGACCCAGTACTTC
TRBD1,NA,TRBJ1-6,TRBV28,CASSPRDRGYSPLHF,TGTGCCAGCAGTCCCCGTGACAGGGGGTATTCACCCCTCCACTTT
NA,NA,TRBJ1-3,TRBV15,CATSSRKGSSGNTIYF,TGTGCCACCAGCAGCAGAAAAGGGAGCTCTGGAAACACCATATATTTT
NA,once,TRBJ1-5,TRBV2,CASSDLGSSQPQHF,TGTGCCAGCAGTGATTTGGGGAGCAGTCAGCCCCAGCATTTT